This TCR beta chain was profiled in a study of cytomegalovirus exposure and HLA in healthy donors. The CDR3 has 15 amino acids. The germline gives CDR1 SEHNR, CDR2 FQNEAQ (reference sequence). The trim removed 6 bases at V and 2 bases at J, leaving 6 bases unmatched. This clone has just one count. What it binds is not known. Primers: 60 Vbeta forward and 13 Jbeta reverse. Profiled with immunoSEQ multiplex PCR; TCRdb holds only in-frame clones, not every one. The table has approximately 88,000 clones, 78% seen once. Study results and limitations: Earlier findings revealed that most TCR beta V segments proved productive either about 87% or about 30% of the time.

The source material was PBMCs. The chain uses TRBV7-9 and TRBJ2-1; 8 positions match TRBD1. The receptor's source is a man aged 18 to 35 in good health and CMV-seropositive. The CDR3 loop reads CASSFGQGTYNEQFF. Here the CDR3 DNA reads TGTGCCAGCAGTTTCGGACAGGGAACCTACAATGAGCAGTTCTTC.